The 19 T cell receptor beta chains below all came from one sample that was sequenced in a study of cytomegalovirus exposure and HLA in healthy donors. The PCR had 60 Vbeta and 13 Jbeta primers. Sequencing was performed with immunoSEQ multiplex PCR; in TCRdb, only in-frame clones are kept and a portion is missing. The data show approximately 150,000 clones, with approximately 84% seen just once and approximately 1.2% held by the top ten. Sequencing input: PBMCs. The receptors stem from a man aged 50 to 60 in good health and CMV-seropositive.

The rearrangement links TRBV4-3 to TRBJ1-3, with D possibly matching TRBD1 (5 bases). Deletions cut 1 base from V and 0 bases from J, with 16 bases between. Per germline, CDR1 LGHNA and CDR2 YSLEER. CDR3 length: 18 amino acids. CDR3 amino acids: CASSQVQRQFFSGNTIYF. CDR3 sequence (DNA): TGCGCCAGCAGCCAAGTCCAGAGACAGTTCTTCTCTGGAAACACCATATATTTT.

This clone was detected a few times. The V and J genes are TRBV10-3 and TRBJ1-1; no definite D call. CDR3 length: 12 amino acids. Looked up from germline, CDR1 is ENHRY and CDR2 is SYGVKD. Trimming pared 4 bases from V and 7 bases from J, leaving 10 bases between. This CDR3 reads CAISGGLFEAFF. DNA of the CDR3: TGTGCCATCAGTGGCGGTCTGTTTGAAGCTTTCTTT.

V is TRBV15 and J is TRBJ1-5; D gene ambiguous. The germline gives CDR1 LNHNV, CDR2 YYDKDF (reference sequence). The V and J ends lost 0 bases and 5 bases respectively, with 2 bases between them. The length of the CDR3 is 12 residues. The CDR3 nucleotides read TGTGCCACCAGCAGAGACTATCAGCCCCAGCATTTT. Translation: CATSRDYQPQHF.

J is TRBJ2-7 and V is TRBV5-1; 10 bases are a match to TRBD1. The V gene's germline CDR1 is SGHRS and CDR2 YFSETQ. The CDR3 spans 13 residues. With V trimmed by 8 bases and J by 6 bases, 8 bases remained unmatched. CDR3 coding DNA: TGCGCCAGTTCCCGGGACAGGGGCGGCGAGCAGTACTTC. Translated: CASSRDRGGEQYF.

The chain has TRBV27 and TRBJ1-6; 7 positions agree with TRBD1. This CDR3 is built from 16 residues. Unmatched junction bases numbered 11, after V lost 5 bases and J lost 7 bases. CDR1 is MNHEY, CDR2 SMNVEV, per germline (reference sequence). CDR3 sequence: CASSPPREGANSPLHF. The CDR3 DNA reads as TGTGCCAGCAGTCCCCCTAGAGAGGGGGCAAATTCACCCCTCCACTTT.

This chain uses TRBV2 with TRBJ2-7, with 12 bases fitting TRBD1. The CDR3 has 15 amino acids. J was trimmed by 5 bases and V by 3 bases; bases with no gene match: 5. From germline, CDR1 is SNHLY and CDR2 FYNNEI. The CDR3 reads CASSELGTGGNEQYF. The CDR3 coding sequence is TGTGCCAGCAGTGAGTTGGGGACAGGGGGCAACGAGCAGTACTTC.

The CDR3 region is CASRGGQGAGETQYF. As DNA, the CDR3 is TGTGCCAGCAGGGGGGGACAGGGGGCAGGGGAGACCCAGTACTTC. This chain joins TRBV28 and TRBJ2-5, with 12 bases matching TRBD1. Germline V gene lookup returns CDR1 MDHEN and CDR2 SYDVKM. V was clipped by 6 bases and J by 5 bases; unmatched bases: 7. The CDR3 loop spans 15 amino acids.

V gene TRBV9 combines with J gene TRBJ2-7; 8 bases agree with TRBD1. The CDR3 is 16 amino acids. Germline V CDR1 and CDR2: SGDLS, YYNGEE. V trimming: 0 bases; J trimming: 2 bases; junction bases outside the gene matches: 7. The CDR3 DNA follows: TGTGCCAGCAGCGTAGCTGGGTCGGGACAGGCCTACGAGCAGTACTTC. Its protein product is CASSVAGSGQAYEQYF.

The rearrangement uses TRBV25-1 and TRBJ1-4; D might be TRBD1 (5 bases). The V and J ends lost 4 bases and 5 bases respectively, with 17 bases between them. CDR1 is MGHDK, CDR2 SYGVNS, per germline. The CDR3 covers 16 residues. The DNA for the CDR3 is TGTGCCAGCAGTGGAAAGGTGGGGGGGGACAATGAAAAACTGTTTTTT. Amino acids: CASSGKVGGDNEKLFF.

The rearrangement joins TRBV6-5 to TRBJ2-1; 7 nucleotides align to TRBD2. CDR1 and CDR2 from the germline V gene are MNHEY and SVGAGI. With V trimmed by 6 bases and J by 6 bases, 8 bases remained unmatched. The CDR3 has 14 amino acids. The CDR3 spells CASRPGLGANEQFF. The CDR3 DNA sequence: TGTGCCAGCAGGCCCGGACTAGGTGCCAATGAGCAGTTCTTC.

The chain employs TRBV5-4 and TRBJ2-7, with TRBD1 matching 8 bases. This CDR3 region has 15 residues. Unmatched junction bases numbered 6, after V lost 0 bases and J lost 4 bases. CDR1 is SGHNT and CDR2 is YYREEE in the germline V gene (reference sequence). Here the CDR3 reads CASSLDQGAPYEQYF. CDR3 DNA sequence: TGTGCCAGCAGCTTGGATCAGGGGGCCCCTTACGAGCAGTACTTC.

The chain couples TRBV5-4 to TRBJ2-5; 9 bases align to TRBD2. Germline V gene sequence: CDR1 SGHNT, CDR2 YYREEE (reference sequence). The ends lost 0 bases at V and 5 bases at J; junction bases unmatched: 5. The CDR3 loop spans 15 amino acids. The CDR3 bases are TGTGCCAGCAGCTTGGCTCAAAGCGGGGGGGAGACCCAGTACTTC. Residues: CASSLAQSGGETQYF.

Comment on this clone: Mismatch with germline at one junction end may stem from a read error. The V call is TRBV11-2, the J call TRBJ1-4, with D unresolved. The CDR3 length is 15 residues. The germline gives CDR1 SGHAT, CDR2 FQNNGV. CDR3 in DNA: TGTGCCAGCAGCTTAGGGTGGAGGGCTAACGAAAAACTGTTTTTT. Amino acid sequence: CASSLGWRANEKLFF.

V is TRBV5-1 and J is TRBJ2-1; 9 bases are shared with TRBD2. V trimming: 2 bases; J trimming: 8 bases; junction bases outside the gene matches: 2. From germline, CDR1 is SGHRS and CDR2 YFSETQ. The CDR3 runs 13 residues. This CDR3 reads CASSLAGGYEQFF. CDR3 in DNA: TGCGCCAGCAGCTTAGCGGGAGGATATGAGCAGTTCTTC.

The chain has TRBV27 and TRBJ2-1, with 11 bases matching TRBD1. The CDR3 contains 16 residues. The V gene's germline CDR1 is MNHEY and CDR2 SMNVEV (reference sequence). J was trimmed by 5 bases and V by 7 bases; bases with no gene match: 10. CDR3 sequence reads: CASIKAPGQGDNEQFF. In DNA, the CDR3 is TGTGCCAGCATCAAGGCCCCGGGACAGGGGGACAATGAGCAGTTCTTC.

The chain's CDR3 is CASSLSGSSYEQYF. CDR3 bases: TGTGCCAGCAGTCTTAGCGGGAGCTCCTACGAGCAGTACTTC. This chain joins TRBV27 and TRBJ2-7; 9 bases agree with TRBD2. J gave up 0 bases and V 5 bases, and 2 bases lay outside the gene matches. There are 14 residues in the CDR3. Looked up from germline, CDR1 is MNHEY and CDR2 is SMNVEV (reference sequence).

The CDR3 loop is CSVGIGQTLNTEAFF. CDR3 bases: TGCAGCGTTGGGATTGGACAGACCTTGAACACTGAAGCTTTCTTT. This chain connects TRBV29-1 to TRBJ1-1, with a tentative D call TRBD1 (6 bases). Germline V lookup: CDR1 SQVTM, CDR2 ANQGSEA. The V gene lost 4 bases and the J gene lost 0 bases, with 15 bases spanning the gap. The CDR3 contains 15 residues. Variable domain in full (rest from reference TRBV29-1 and TRBJ1-1): SAVISQKPSRDICQRGTSLTIQCQVDSQVTMMFWYRQQPGQSLTLIATANQGSEATYESGFVIDKFPISRPNLTFSTLTVSNMSPEDSSIYLCSVGIGQTLNTEAFFGQGTRLTVV.

On this clone: Sequence at one end of the junction differs from germline and may be a read error. The DNA of the CDR3 is TGTGCCAGCGCGGTAGCGGGAGAGCTCCAAGAAACCCAGTACTTC. This sequence encodes CASAVAGELQETQYF. The chain uses TRBV6-6 and TRBJ2-5, with 9 bases aligning to TRBD2. The CDR3 is 15 amino acids. Germline CDR1 and CDR2: MNHNY and SVGAGI (reference sequence).

There are a few counts of this clone. The gene calls are TRBV18 and TRBJ1-6; 9 bases are shared with TRBD1. J gave up 9 bases and V 0 bases, and 0 bases lay outside the gene matches. Per the germline V gene, CDR1 is KGHSH and CDR2 is LQKENI. The CDR3 is 14 residues long. The CDR3 nucleotides read TGTGCCAGCTCACCACCGGGACAGGGTTCACCCCTCCACTTT. Protein product: CASSPPGQGSPLHF.